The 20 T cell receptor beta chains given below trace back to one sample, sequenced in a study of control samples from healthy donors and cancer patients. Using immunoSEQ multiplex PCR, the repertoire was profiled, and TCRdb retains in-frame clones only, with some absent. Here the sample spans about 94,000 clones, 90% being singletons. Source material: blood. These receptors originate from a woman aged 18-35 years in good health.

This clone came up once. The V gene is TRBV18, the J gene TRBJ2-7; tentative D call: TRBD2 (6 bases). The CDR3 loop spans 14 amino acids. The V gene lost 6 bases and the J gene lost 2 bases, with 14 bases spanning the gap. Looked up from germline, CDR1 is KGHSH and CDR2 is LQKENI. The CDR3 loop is CASSPGLTTYEQYF. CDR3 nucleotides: TGTGCCAGCTCCCCAGGACTAACAACCTACGAGCAGTACTTC.

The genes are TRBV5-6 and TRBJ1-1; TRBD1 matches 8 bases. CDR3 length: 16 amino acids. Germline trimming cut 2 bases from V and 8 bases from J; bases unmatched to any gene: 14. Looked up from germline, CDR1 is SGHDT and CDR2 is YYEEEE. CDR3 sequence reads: CASSFFRGQARGEAFF. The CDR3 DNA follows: TGTGCCAGCAGCTTTTTCAGGGGGCAGGCTAGAGGCGAAGCTTTCTTT.

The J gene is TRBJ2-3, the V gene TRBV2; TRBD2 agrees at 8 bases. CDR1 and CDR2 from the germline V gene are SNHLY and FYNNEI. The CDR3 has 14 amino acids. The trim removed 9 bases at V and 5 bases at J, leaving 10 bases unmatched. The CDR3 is CARRTGGPVDTQYF. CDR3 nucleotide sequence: TGTGCCAGACGGACGGGGGGGCCTGTAGATACGCAGTATTTT.

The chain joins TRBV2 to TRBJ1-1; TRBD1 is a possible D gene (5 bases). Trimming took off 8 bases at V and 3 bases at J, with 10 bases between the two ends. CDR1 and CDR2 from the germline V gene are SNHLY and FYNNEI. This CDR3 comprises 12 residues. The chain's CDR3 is CASGLGDTEAFF. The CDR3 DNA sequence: TGTGCCAGCGGTCTGGGGGACACTGAAGCTTTCTTT.

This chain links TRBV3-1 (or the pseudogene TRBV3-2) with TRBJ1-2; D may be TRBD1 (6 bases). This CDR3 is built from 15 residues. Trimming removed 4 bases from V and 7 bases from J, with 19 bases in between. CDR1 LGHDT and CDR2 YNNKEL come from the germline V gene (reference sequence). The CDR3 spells CASSPYHRESGGYTF. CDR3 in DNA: TGTGCCAGCAGCCCCTATCACAGGGAGTCCGGTGGCTACACCTTC.

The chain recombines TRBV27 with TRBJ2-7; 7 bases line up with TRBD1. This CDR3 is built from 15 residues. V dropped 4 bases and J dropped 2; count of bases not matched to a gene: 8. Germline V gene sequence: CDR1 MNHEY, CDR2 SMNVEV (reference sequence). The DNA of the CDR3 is TGTGCCAGCAGTTCTTTGACAGGGCCTACCTACGAGCAGTACTTC. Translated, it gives CASSSLTGPTYEQYF.

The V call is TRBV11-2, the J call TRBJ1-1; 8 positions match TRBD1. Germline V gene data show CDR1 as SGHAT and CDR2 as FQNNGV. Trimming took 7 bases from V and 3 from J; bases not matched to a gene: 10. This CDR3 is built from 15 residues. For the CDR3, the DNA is TGTGCCAGCACCCGGACAGGGACGAAGGACACTGAAGCTTTCTTT. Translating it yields CASTRTGTKDTEAFF.

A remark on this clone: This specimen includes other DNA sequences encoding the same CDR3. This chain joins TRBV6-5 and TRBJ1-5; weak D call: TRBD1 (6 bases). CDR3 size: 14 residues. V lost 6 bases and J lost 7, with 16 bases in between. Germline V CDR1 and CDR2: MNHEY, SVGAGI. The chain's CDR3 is CASSPQGGGQPQHF. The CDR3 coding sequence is TGTGCCAGCAGCCCACAGGGAGGCGGACAGCCCCAGCATTTT.

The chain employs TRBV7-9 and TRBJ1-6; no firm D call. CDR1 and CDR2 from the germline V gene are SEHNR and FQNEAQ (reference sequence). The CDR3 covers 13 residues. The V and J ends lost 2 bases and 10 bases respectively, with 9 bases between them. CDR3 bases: TGTGCCAGCAGCTTAAGAGAGAGCTCACCCCTCCACTTT. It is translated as CASSLRESSPLHF. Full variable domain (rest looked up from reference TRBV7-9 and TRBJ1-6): DTGVSQNPRHKITKRGQNVTFRCDPISEHNRLYWYRQTLGQGPEFLTYFQNEAQLEKSRLLSDRFSAERPKGSFSTLEIQRTEQGDSAMYLCASSLRESSPLHFGNGTRLTVT.

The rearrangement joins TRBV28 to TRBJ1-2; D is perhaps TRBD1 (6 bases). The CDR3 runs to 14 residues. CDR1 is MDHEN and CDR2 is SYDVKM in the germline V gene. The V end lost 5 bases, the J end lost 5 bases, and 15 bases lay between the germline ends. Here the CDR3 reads CASSSLDSTYGYTF. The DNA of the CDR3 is TGTGCCAGCAGTAGCCTGGACAGCACTTATGGCTACACCTTC.

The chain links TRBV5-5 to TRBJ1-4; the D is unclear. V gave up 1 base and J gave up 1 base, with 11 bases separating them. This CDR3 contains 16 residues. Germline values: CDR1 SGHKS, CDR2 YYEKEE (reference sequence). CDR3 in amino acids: CASSLIQHQTNEKLFF. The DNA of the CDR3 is TGTGCCAGCAGCTTGATACAGCACCAAACTAATGAAAAACTGTTTTTT.

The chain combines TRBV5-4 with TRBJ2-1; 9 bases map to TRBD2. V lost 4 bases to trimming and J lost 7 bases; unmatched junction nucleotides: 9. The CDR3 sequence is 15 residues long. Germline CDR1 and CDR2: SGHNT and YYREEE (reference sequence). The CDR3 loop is CASSLTSGLVNEQFF. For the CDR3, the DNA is TGTGCCAGCAGCCTAACTAGCGGGCTTGTAAATGAGCAGTTCTTC.

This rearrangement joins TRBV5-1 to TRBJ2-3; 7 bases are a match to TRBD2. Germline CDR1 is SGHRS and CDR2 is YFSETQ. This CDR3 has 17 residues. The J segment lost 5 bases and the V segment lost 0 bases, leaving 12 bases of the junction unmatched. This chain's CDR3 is CASSLGRGSGWGDTQYF. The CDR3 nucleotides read TGCGCCAGCAGCTTGGGCCGTGGTAGCGGGTGGGGAGATACGCAGTATTTT.

This CDR3 is CSARTSVGQFF. DNA of the CDR3: TGCAGTGCTAGAACTAGCGTGGGGCAGTTCTTC. The chain has TRBV20-1 and TRBJ2-1; the match to TRBD2 covers 7 bases. The CDR3 has 11 amino acids. The germline V gene encodes CDR1 DFQATT and CDR2 SNEGSKA (reference sequence). J was trimmed by 12 bases and V by 2 bases; bases with no gene match: 4.

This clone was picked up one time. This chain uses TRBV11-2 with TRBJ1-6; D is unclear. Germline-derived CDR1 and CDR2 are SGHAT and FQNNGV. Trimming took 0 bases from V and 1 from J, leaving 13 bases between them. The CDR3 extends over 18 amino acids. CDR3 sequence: CASSLDSLGRSYNSPLHF. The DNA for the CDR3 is TGTGCCAGCAGCTTAGATTCATTGGGGAGGTCCTATAATTCACCCCTCCACTTT.

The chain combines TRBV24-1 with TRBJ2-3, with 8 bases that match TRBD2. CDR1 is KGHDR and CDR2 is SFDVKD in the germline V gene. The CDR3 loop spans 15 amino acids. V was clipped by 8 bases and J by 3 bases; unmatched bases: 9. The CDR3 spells CATTSSGLATDTQYF. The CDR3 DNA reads TGTGCCACCACATCGTCTGGACTAGCTACAGATACGCAGTATTTT.

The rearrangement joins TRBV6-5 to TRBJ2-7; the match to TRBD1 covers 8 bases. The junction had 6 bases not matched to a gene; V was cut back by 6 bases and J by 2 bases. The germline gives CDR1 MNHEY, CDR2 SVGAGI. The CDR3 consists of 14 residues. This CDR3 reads CASSRQGSTYEQYF. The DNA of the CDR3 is TGTGCCAGCAGCCGACAGGGGTCAACCTACGAGCAGTACTTC.

CDR3 region: CASRPLGGGLRSYEQYF. The CDR3 coding sequence is TGTGCCAGCAGACCCCTGGGCGGGGGGCTCCGATCCTACGAGCAGTACTTC. This chain connects TRBV11-2 to TRBJ2-7, with 8 bases that match TRBD2. Germline trimming cut 6 bases from V and 1 base from J; bases unmatched to any gene: 14. Germline values: CDR1 SGHAT, CDR2 FQNNGV. The length of the CDR3 is 17 residues.

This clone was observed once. The CDR3 DNA reads TGCGCCAGCAGCTTGGGGGGCGGGTCATATGGCTACACCTTC. Translated, it gives CASSLGGGSYGYTF. The gene calls are TRBV5-1 and TRBJ1-2; D is possibly TRBD1 (5 bases). The CDR3 runs 14 residues. Germline V CDR1 and CDR2: SGHRS, YFSETQ. The V and J ends lost 0 bases and 5 bases respectively, with 11 bases between them.

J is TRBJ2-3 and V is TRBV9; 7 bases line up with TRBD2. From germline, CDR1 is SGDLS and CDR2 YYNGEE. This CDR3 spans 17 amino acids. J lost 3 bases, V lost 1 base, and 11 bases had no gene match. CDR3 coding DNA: TGTGCCAGCAGCGTAAGCGGGGACTCAAGGAGGACAGATACGCAGTATTTT. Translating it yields CASSVSGDSRRTDTQYF.